The rows below give T cell receptor beta chains drawn from one sample of a study of cytomegalovirus exposure and HLA in healthy donors. Clones were sequenced by immunoSEQ multiplex PCR, and TCRdb holds only the in-frame ones, with some missing. The table shows more than 250,000 clones, with about 92% occurring only once. The sequenced material came from PBMCs. These receptors were taken from a woman in her 30s in good health and CMV-seronegative. The CDR3 runs from the conserved cysteine through the conserved F or W.

V,J,CDR3
TRBV19,TRBJ1-2,CASNYGQGTNYGYTF
TRBV18,TRBJ1-4,CASSPDMVKGEKLFF
TRBV18,TRBJ2-1,CASSSSGGSTYNEQFF
TRBV27,TRBJ2-2,CASSFPGPGELFF
TRBV5-1,TRBJ1-1,CASSENGDTEAFF
TRBV6-1,TRBJ2-7,CASSVGKGGDEQYF
TRBV4-1,TRBJ2-5,CASSLEGGEETQYF
TRBV5-1,TRBJ2-7,CASSWGTTTYEQYF
TRBV6-7,TRBJ1-5,CASSYMVGQPQHF
TRBV15,TRBJ2-6,CATSARSGANVLTF
TRBV10-2,TRBJ1-1,CASSETGHLNTEAFF
TRBV28,TRBJ1-2,CASSFTKGAGYTF
TRBV28,TRBJ2-3,CASRASGSDGVTDTQYF
TRBV25-1,TRBJ1-1,CASSGRTGRTEAFF
TRBV6-1,TRBJ2-7,CASSSPGLALGQYF
TRBV11-3,TRBJ2-7,CASRGLAGGSTDEQYF
TRBV7-2,TRBJ2-5,CASQELDRAGTQYF
TRBV7-9,TRBJ2-7,CASPRDTTYEQYF
TRBV5-8,TRBJ2-7,CASRKGTSDAYEQYF
TRBV11-3,TRBJ2-5,CASSLEGTRGGETQYF
TRBV7-9,TRBJ2-3,CASSLPSTDTQYF
TRBV6-7,TRBJ1-5,CASSYGKKPWDSNQPQHF
TRBV27,TRBJ2-3,CASRGTSGQFSSTDTQYF
TRBV27,TRBJ2-7,CASSPQLATSYEQYF
TRBV19,TRBJ2-5,CASSIGTGGTGILETQYF
TRBV28,TRBJ2-3,CASSFRASGRASYTQYF
TRBV4-1,TRBJ1-5,CASSQVDPNQPQHF
TRBV7-2,TRBJ2-1,CASSPEGTSGLRNEQFF
TRBV1,TRBJ2-1,CTSSQPRPGLATYNEQFF
TRBV5-1,TRBJ2-5,CASSFNREQETQYF
TRBV2,TRBJ2-1,CASGELTSGSNEQFF